This entry features one T cell receptor (delta chain) sequence. There are a few counts of this clone. The antigen this receptor binds is unknown. TCRdb's protein, taken from a much larger clone, differs from this DNA's translation at residue 19, likely owing to a read error; the protein displayed comes from the DNA. Receptors were amplified or captured by RT-PCR. PBMC RNA was reverse transcribed with SuperScript II using gamma-chain- and delta-chain-specific primers to generate TCR cDNA. cDNA was purified with AMPure XP beads, amplified, and indexed with Illumina adapters using the Nextera XT Index Kit. gammadelta TCR libraries were sequenced on an Illumina MiSeq with a V2 300-cycle kit. Turning to the authors' computational methods: Using MiXCR v2.1.12, CDR3 sequences were assembled, and reads were mapped onto D, J and V genes obtained from GenBank. VDJtools v1.2.1 was used to perform repertoire analyses of the CDR3 clonotypes. Identical DNA sequences were merged into single rows after TCRdb reprocessed the public reads with CATT. Here the V and J calls rest on TCRdb's processing, not on the authors' analysis. This sample is represented by roughly 120 delta-chain clones; approximately 10% of them were singletons. Together, the top ten hold about 90% of the sample.

This specimen comes from a study of delta chains in infants with herpesvirus infections (dated by TCRdb to the early 2020s). For the wider study: From birth, the study prospectively followed a Ugandan infant birth cohort to characterize gammadelta T cell responses to primary cytomegalovirus (CMV) infection. A public fetal Vdelta1/Vgamma8 gammadelta TCR clonotype was searched for in infants infected with CMV after birth. gammadelta TCRs were sequenced from PBMC obtained from some 18 CMV-infected infants (one congenitally infected) and eight or nine CMV-uninfected infants for whom sufficient sample was available. Blood samples from the infants were grouped into approximate ages of 1.5, 4, 8 and 12 months. Previously published Belgian fetal and cord blood gammadelta TCR data were added only for comparison and were not generated in this cohort.

Based on the germline V gene (reference sequence), the CDR1 and CDR2 sequences are TVYSNPD and GDNSRS. The CDR3 starts with the cysteine, ends with the phenylalanine, and has 21 residues. Here the CDR3 DNA is all that survives: 63 bases in frame from base 1. The investigation overall reported the following: Public-clonotype frequency among Vdelta1 cells appeared to correlate inversely with age at infection and decayed rapidly, seemingly not persisting beyond around two months. In CMV-uninfected infants, the public clonotype might still be present but below the detection limit. Limitations noted by the authors included a small sample size and a lack of race- or environment-matched controls, because nearly all Ugandans acquire CMV before adulthood. Of roughly 17 CMV-infected infants, several carried the public Vdelta1 clonotype: the congenitally infected infant plus three who were infected postnatally before 120 days of age. The public clonotype was found only at the first time point after infection and was absent in uninfected infants and in those infected after 120 days.

Pregnant women getting prenatal care were recruited in Kampala, Uganda, and their infants were enrolled; maternal HIV status had to be documented. Weekly visits were made to families, and infant clinical information, oral swabs and peripheral blood were collected beginning at 6 weeks of age and every 4 months thereafter. Blood was drawn into heparin tubes, and PBMC were separated by Ficoll-Paque density gradient centrifugation and then cryopreserved. This receptor was identified in a human donor who was a Ugandan infant, either HIV-exposed or HIV-unexposed (not recorded which). In this chain, TRDV3 is recombined with TRDJ1; 9 matching bases give a weak D call of TRDD2. Source: peripheral blood, taken at time point 2 of longitudinal follow-up. The sequenced DNA: TGTGCCTTACCGGCCTTCCTACCCGTGCTGGGGGACCCGAGGGGGACCGATAAACACATCTTT. It specifies CALPAFLPVLGDPRGTDKHIF.